Listed here are 20 T cell receptor beta chains from one sample, sequenced in a study of blood T cells in healthy people across ages. The use of a sample-barcoded 5' primer and a J-beta primer mix characterized a second PCR of about 6 to 11 cycles. Each CDR3 protein is one row after TCRdb ran MiXCR on the 5' RACE reads. Found here are 1.5 million to 2 million distinct CDR3 sequences, just under 50% of them singletons; the top ten hold about 2.1%. Sequenced sample: blood. These receptors all come from a middle-aged woman in good health.

The V and J genes are TRBV29-1 and TRBJ1-1; the D is unclear. V dropped 8 bases and J dropped 4 bases, with 8 bases sitting between them. This CDR3 has 10 residues. The germline V gene encodes CDR1 SQVTM and CDR2 ANQGSEA. The CDR3 loop reads CSPGGTEAFF. The CDR3 nucleotides read TGCAGCCCTGGAGGCACTGAAGCTTTCTTT.

The rearrangement links TRBV4-3 to TRBJ2-7; TRBD2 matches 9 bases. Germline V gene lookup returns CDR1 LGHNA and CDR2 YSLEER. The ends lost 3 bases at V and 0 bases at J; junction bases unmatched: 6. There are 16 residues in the CDR3. As DNA, the CDR3 is TGCGCCAGCAGCCAGGAGAGCGGGGGGAGCTCCTACGAGCAGTACTTC. Protein product: CASSQESGGSSYEQYF.

Turning to this clonotype: The germline gene is not matched at one end of the junction; a read error may be the cause. The chain recombines TRBV5-6 with TRBJ2-5; 7 bases match TRBD2. Looked up from germline, CDR1 is SGHDT and CDR2 is YYEEEE. The CDR3 is made up of 14 amino acids. This CDR3 reads CASSRDYPKESQYF. The CDR3 region has the DNA TGTGCTAGCAGCCGGGACTACCCAAAAGAGAGCCAGTACTTC.

This clonotype was observed a handful of times. The genes are TRBV28 and TRBJ2-5, with D possibly TRBD2 on 6 matching bases. V was shortened by 5 bases and J by 5 bases, with 18 bases between the two germline ends. Germline assignment: CDR1 MDHEN and CDR2 SYDVKM. The CDR3 sequence is 15 residues long. The CDR3 loop is CASSPRTESGETQYF. The CDR3 DNA reads TGTGCCAGCAGTCCACGGACCGAAAGCGGGGAGACCCAGTACTTC. Filled out from reference TRBV28 and TRBJ2-5, the complete variable domain reads DVKVTQSSRYLVKRTGEKVFLECVQDMDHENMFWYRQDPGLGLRLIYFSYDVKMKEKGDIPEGYSVSREKKERFSLILESASTNQTSMYLCASSPRTESGETQYFGPGTRLLVL.

This chain joins TRBV6-2 or TRBV6-3 and TRBJ2-1, with a possible D match to TRBD2 (6 bases). TRBJ2-7 explains the end of the DNA better; the J call may be wrong. The CDR3 extends over 15 amino acids. CDR1 is MNHEY, CDR2 SVGEGT, per germline. The CDR3 spells CASSKTRAGYNEQYF. The CDR3 nucleotides read TGTGCCAGCAGTAAAACCCGTGCGGGATACAATGAGCAGTACTTC.

The chain joins TRBV20-1 to TRBJ2-1, with TRBD2 matching over 10 bases. CDR1 and CDR2 (germline): DFQATT, SNEGSKA (reference sequence). The CDR3 has 16 residues. Losses at the gene ends were 5 bases for V and 0 bases for J; bases not matched to a gene: 7. This CDR3 reads CSAPSLAGASYNEQFF. CDR3 nucleotide sequence: TGCAGTGCTCCTTCCCTAGCGGGGGCCTCCTACAATGAGCAGTTCTTC.

This clonotype was found a few times. This chain uses TRBV20-1 with TRBJ2-1, with D unresolved. The CDR3 has 12 amino acids. From germline, CDR1 is DFQATT and CDR2 SNEGSKA (reference sequence). Trimming removed 3 bases at V and 3 bases at J, with 6 bases between. The CDR3 DNA reads as TGCAGTGCTAGGGGCCTCTACAATGAGCAGTTCTTC. Translating it yields CSARGLYNEQFF.

The chain recombines TRBV6-5 with TRBJ2-7; 9 bases are a match to TRBD2. The last part of the DNA fits TRBJ2-5 better; the J call may be wrong. The CDR3 runs to 14 residues. CDR1 and CDR2 from the germline V gene are MNHEY and SVGAGI. CDR3 protein: CASSYCGGAETQYF. The CDR3 DNA reads TGTGCCAGCAGTTACTGCGGGGGGGCGGAGACCCAGTACTTC.

V is TRBV5-1 and J is TRBJ1-3; 7 bases map to TRBD1. Germline trimming cut 4 bases from V and 7 bases from J; bases unmatched to any gene: 8. The CDR3 is made up of 14 amino acids. The germline V gene has CDR1 SGHRS and CDR2 YFSETQ. CDR3 bases: TGCGCCAGCAGCCTTGACAGGGCTCGGAACACCATATATTTT. Translated: CASSLDRARNTIYF.

The rearrangement uses TRBV6-2 or TRBV6-3 and TRBJ1-2; a possible D gene is TRBD1 (6 bases). With 5 bases removed from V and 6 bases from J, the gap between germline ends came to 16 bases. The CDR3 runs to 14 residues. Looked up from germline, CDR1 is MNHEY and CDR2 is SVGEGT. The CDR3 is CASSLPTGRNGYTF. In DNA, the CDR3 is TGTGCCAGCAGTCTCCCTACAGGGCGGAATGGCTACACCTTC.

In its sample, this clonotype was seen many times. The DNA of the CDR3 is TGTGCCAGCAGCCTCCAGACAGGGGAGGGCTATGGCTACACCTTC. Residues: CASSLQTGEGYGYTF. The rearrangement uses TRBV7-2 and TRBJ1-2; 8 positions agree with TRBD1. The CDR3 extends over 15 amino acids. Germline CDR1 is SGHTA and CDR2 is FQGNSA. J lost 4 bases, V lost 5 bases, and 9 bases had no gene match.

This clonotype has a handful of counts. In DNA form, the CDR3 reads TGTGCCAGCAGCTCCCCGGACACCGGCTACGAGCAGTACTTC. Translated: CASSSPDTGYEQYF. J is TRBJ2-7 and V is TRBV7-2; a possible D gene is TRBD1 (5 bases). The germline CDR1 and CDR2 sequences are SGHTA and FQGNSA. The CDR3 sequence is 14 residues long. Between the trimmed V and J ends, which lost 4 bases and 3 bases, there was a span of 13 bases.

The chain uses TRBV6-1 and TRBJ2-7, with TRBD1 identical over 7 bases. The CDR3 loop spans 15 amino acids. Germline V gene lookup returns CDR1 MNHNS and CDR2 SASEGT. J gave up 7 bases and V 3 bases, and 12 bases lay outside the gene matches. CDR3 loop: CASSDDGEGAGEQYF. CDR3 in DNA: TGTGCCAGCAGTGATGATGGTGAGGGGGCAGGTGAGCAGTACTTC.

The chain uses TRBV2 and TRBJ2-2; maybe TRBD1 (5 bases). Trimming removed 3 bases from V and 6 bases from J, with 11 bases in between. This CDR3 region has 14 residues. Germline V gives CDR1 SNHLY, CDR2 FYNNEI. The CDR3: CASSEARVAGELFF. As DNA, the CDR3 is TGTGCCAGCAGTGAGGCCAGGGTGGCCGGGGAGCTGTTTTTT. Full variable domain (rest looked up from reference TRBV2 and TRBJ2-2): EPEVTQTPSHQVTQMGQEVILRCVPISNHLYFYWYRQILGQKVEFLVSFYNNEISEKSEIFDDQFSVERPDGSNFTLKIRSTKLEDSAMYFCASSEARVAGELFFGEGSRLTVL.

The J gene is TRBJ2-1, the V gene TRBV12-3 or TRBV12-4, with 9 bases aligning to TRBD1. The V segment lost 7 bases and the J segment 4 bases; nucleotides outside the gene matches: 8. The CDR3 consists of 15 residues. The CDR3 bases are TGTGCCAGCAACGACCGGGACAGGGCTTACAATGAGCAGTTCTTC. Amino acids: CASNDRDRAYNEQFF.

This chain connects TRBV6-6 to TRBJ2-2; tentative D call: TRBD1 (5 bases). Trimming took 5 bases from V and 1 from J, leaving 8 bases between them. The CDR3 is made up of 14 amino acids. Germline CDR1 reads MNHNY; CDR2 reads SVGAGI (reference sequence). The DNA of the CDR3 is TGTGCCAGCAGTAAGACAGAGAACACCGGGGAGCTGTTTTTT. This translates into CASSKTENTGELFF.

This clonotype was counted once. Its ends do not fully match the called genes, so a read error is possible. This chain links TRBV7-2 with TRBJ2-3, with TRBD2 as a possible D gene (6 bases). Germline assignment: CDR1 SGHTA and CDR2 FQGNSA. The length of the CDR3 is 13 residues. CDR3 residues: CACSFGGRGTQYF. CDR3 nucleotides: TGTGCCTGCAGCTTCGGGGGACGGGGTACGCAGTATTTT. Full variable domain (rest looked up from reference TRBV7-2 and TRBJ2-3): GAGVSQSPSNKVTEKGKDVELRCDPISGHTALYWYRQSLGQGLEFLIYFQGNSAPDKSGLPSDRFSAERTGGSVSTLTIQRTQQEDSAVYLCACSFGGRGTQYFGPGTRLTVL.

The rearrangement joins TRBV6-6 to TRBJ1-2; TRBD1 is a possible D gene (5 bases). The germline V and J ends were trimmed by 2 bases and 7 bases, with 20 bases remaining between them. This CDR3 has 16 amino acids. Per germline, CDR1 MNHNY and CDR2 SVGAGI (reference sequence). The CDR3 loop is CASSYATSGTQSGYTF. DNA of the CDR3: TGTGCCAGCAGTTACGCGACTTCCGGGACGCAAAGTGGCTACACCTTC.

This chain links TRBV6-5 with TRBJ2-1; D is perhaps TRBD1 (6 bases). The CDR3 covers 15 residues. Trimming took off 0 bases at V and 4 bases at J, with 10 bases between the two ends. Germline V CDR1 and CDR2: MNHEY, SVGAGI. The CDR3 DNA follows: TGTGCCAGCAGTTACTCAGGGACAAATTACAATGAGCAGTTCTTC. This encodes CASSYSGTNYNEQFF.

This chain uses TRBV14 with TRBJ2-7; TRBD1 matches at 9 bases. The trim removed 1 base at V and 2 bases at J, leaving 6 bases unmatched. This CDR3 has 16 residues. CDR1 SGHDN and CDR2 FVKESK come from the germline V gene. The CDR3 spells CASSQAPGQGPYEQYF. For the CDR3, the DNA is TGTGCCAGCAGCCAAGCCCCAGGACAGGGGCCCTACGAGCAGTACTTC.